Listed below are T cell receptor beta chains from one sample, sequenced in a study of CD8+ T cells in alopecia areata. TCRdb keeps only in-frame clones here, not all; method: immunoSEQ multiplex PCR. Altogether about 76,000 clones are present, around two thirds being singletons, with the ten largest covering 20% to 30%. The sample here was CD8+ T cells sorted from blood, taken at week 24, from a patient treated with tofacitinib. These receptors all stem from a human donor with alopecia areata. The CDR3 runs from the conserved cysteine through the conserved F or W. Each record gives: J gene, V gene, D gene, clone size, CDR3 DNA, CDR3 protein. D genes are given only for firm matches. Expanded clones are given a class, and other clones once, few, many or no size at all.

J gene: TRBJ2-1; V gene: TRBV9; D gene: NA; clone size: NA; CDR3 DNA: TGTGCCAGCAGCGTAGCCGGGGCGCCTAACAATGAGCAGTTCTTC; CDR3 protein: CASSVAGAPNNEQFF
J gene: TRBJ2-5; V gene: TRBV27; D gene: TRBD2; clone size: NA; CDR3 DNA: TGTGCCAGCAGTTTACGACTAGCGGGGGGCCCGCCTGAGGAGACCCAGTACTTC; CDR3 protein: CASSLRLAGGPPEETQYF
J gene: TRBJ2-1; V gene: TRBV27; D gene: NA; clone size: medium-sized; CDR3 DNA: TGTGCCAGCAGTTTAGGAAACTCCTACAATGAGCAGTTCTTC; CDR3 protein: CASSLGNSYNEQFF
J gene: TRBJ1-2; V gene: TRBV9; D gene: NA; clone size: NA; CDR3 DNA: TGTGCCAGCAGCGTAGCTACAGGATATGGCTACACCTTC; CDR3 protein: CASSVATGYGYTF
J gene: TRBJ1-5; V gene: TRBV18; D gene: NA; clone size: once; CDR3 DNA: TGTGCCAGCACTACCGGAACCAATCAGCCCCAGCATTTT; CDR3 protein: CASTTGTNQPQHF
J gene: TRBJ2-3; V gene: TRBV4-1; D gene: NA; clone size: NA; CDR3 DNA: TGCGCCAGCAGCCAAGAAGGGGGGACCTACACAGATACGCAGTATTTT; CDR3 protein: CASSQEGGTYTDTQYF
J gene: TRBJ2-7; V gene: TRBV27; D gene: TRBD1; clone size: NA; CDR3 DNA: TGTGCCAGCAGTTTATCACAGGGGATCGTTTACGAGCAGTACTTC; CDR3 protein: CASSLSQGIVYEQYF
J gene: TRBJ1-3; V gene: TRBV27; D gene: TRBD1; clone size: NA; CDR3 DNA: TGTGCCAGCAGTTTATCCACAGGACAGGGGGCTGGAAACACCATATATTTT; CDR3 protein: CASSLSTGQGAGNTIYF
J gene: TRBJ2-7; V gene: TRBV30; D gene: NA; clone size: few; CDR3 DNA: TGTGCCTGGAGTCCGGACGGCGGTCTTCAAGGGTACGAGCAGTACTTC; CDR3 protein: CAWSPDGGLQGYEQYF
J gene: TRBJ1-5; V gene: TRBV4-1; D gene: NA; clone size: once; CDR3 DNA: TGCGCCAGCAGCCCGGGAGGGTTGGGCAATCAGCCCCAGCATTTT; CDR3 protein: CASSPGGLGNQPQHF
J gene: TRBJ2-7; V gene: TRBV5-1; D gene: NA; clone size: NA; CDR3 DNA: TGCGCCAGCAGCATAGGACAGACCTACGAGCAGTACTTC; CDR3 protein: CASSIGQTYEQYF
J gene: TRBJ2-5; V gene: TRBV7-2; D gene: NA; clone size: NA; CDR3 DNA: TGTGCCAGCAGCTTGTGGGGGGGCGTGGAGACCCAGTACTTC; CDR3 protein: CASSLWGGVETQYF
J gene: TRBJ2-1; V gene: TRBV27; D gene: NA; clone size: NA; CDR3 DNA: TGTGCCAGCAGTTTTCAGGGGAACTCCTACAATGAGCAGTTCTTC; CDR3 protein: CASSFQGNSYNEQFF
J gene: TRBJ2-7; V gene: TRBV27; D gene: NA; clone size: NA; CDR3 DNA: TGTGCCAGCCGTCAAGGAGGGGACTACGAGCAGTACTTC; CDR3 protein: CASRQGGDYEQYF
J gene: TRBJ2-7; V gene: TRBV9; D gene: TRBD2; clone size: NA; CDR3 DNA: TGTGCCAGCAGCGTAGGTGGACTAGCGGGGGGAAATGCCTACGAGCAGTACTTC; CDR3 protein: CASSVGGLAGGNAYEQYF
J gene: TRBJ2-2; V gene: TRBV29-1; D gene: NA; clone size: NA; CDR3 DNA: TGCAGCGTTGGCGGGAAGAACACCGGGGAGCTGTTTTTT; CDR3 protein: CSVGGKNTGELFF
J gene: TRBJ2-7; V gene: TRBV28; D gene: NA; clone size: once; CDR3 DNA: TGTGCCAGCAGTTTTGGTCGAACCCTCTACGAGCAGTACTTC; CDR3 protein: CASSFGRTLYEQYF
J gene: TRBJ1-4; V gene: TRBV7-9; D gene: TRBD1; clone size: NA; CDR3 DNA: TGTGCCAGCAGCCCTGGGACAGGCACACCGATGGATGAAAAACTGTTTTTT; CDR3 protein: CASSPGTGTPMDEKLFF
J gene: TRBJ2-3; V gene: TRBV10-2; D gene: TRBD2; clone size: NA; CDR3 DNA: TGCGCCAGCTCCGGAGACGGCGGGAGGGCAGATACGCAGTATTTT; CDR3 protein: CASSGDGGRADTQYF
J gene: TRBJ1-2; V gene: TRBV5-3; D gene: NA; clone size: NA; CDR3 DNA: TGTGCCAGAGTTCGTTTATTGGTGAGAAAGACCTATGGCTACACCTTC; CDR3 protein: CARVRLLVRKTYGYTF
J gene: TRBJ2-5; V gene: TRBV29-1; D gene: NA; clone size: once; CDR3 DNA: TGCAGCGTGATCGTCCGGGTAGGTCAAGAGACCCAGTACTTC; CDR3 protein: CSVIVRVGQETQYF
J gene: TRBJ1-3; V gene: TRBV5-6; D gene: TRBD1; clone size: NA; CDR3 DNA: TGTGCCAGCAGCCGAAACAAAGGGGGCACTGACGCTGGAAACACCATATATTTT; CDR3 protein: CASSRNKGGTDAGNTIYF
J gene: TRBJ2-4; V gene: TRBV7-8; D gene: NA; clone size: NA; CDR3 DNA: TGTGCCAGCAGTTCAACCGATTCGAACATTCAGTACTTC; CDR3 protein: CASSSTDSNIQYF
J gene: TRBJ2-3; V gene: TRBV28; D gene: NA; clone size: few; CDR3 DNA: TGTGCCAGCAGCCCGGACTTTCCCACAGATACGCAGTATTTT; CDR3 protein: CASSPDFPTDTQYF
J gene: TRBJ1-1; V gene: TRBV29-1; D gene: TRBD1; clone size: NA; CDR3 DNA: TGCAGCCATAACCGGGACAGTGAAGCTTTCTTT; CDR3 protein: CSHNRDSEAFF
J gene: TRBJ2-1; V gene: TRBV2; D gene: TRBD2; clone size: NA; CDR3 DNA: TGTGCCAGCAGTGCAAAACTAGCGGGAATTGGTGAGCAGTTCTTC; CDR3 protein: CASSAKLAGIGEQFF
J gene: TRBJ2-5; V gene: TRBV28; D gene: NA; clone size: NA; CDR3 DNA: TGTGCCAGCAGTTGGTTTTGGGGGCCCCGAGAGGAAGAGACCCAGTACTTC; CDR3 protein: CASSWFWGPREEETQYF
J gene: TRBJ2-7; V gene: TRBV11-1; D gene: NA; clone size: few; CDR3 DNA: TGTGCCAGCAGCTTTTCCCAGGCCTACGAGCAGTACTTC; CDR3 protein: CASSFSQAYEQYF
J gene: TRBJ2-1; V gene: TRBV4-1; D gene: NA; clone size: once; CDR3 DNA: TGCGCCAGCAGCCAAGCCGGACAGATGAGCTCCTACAATGAGCAGTTCTTC; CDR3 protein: CASSQAGQMSSYNEQFF
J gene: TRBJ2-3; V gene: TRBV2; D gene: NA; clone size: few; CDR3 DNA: TGTGCCAGCAGTGAGTTAGACAGAAGCACAGATACGCAGTATTTT; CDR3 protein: CASSELDRSTDTQYF
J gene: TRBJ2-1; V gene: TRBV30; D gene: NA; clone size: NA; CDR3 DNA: TGTGCCTGGAGTGTTGGCCGGTTGGCGGGTAATGAGCAGTTCTTC; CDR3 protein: CAWSVGRLAGNEQFF
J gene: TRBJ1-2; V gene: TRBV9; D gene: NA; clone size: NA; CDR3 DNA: TGTGCCAGCAGCGTCACCGCGTTCCAGGGGCGGGAAGCTAACTATGGCTACACCTTC; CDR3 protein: CASSVTAFQGREANYGYTF
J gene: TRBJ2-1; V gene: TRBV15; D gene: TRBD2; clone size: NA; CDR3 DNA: TGTGCCACCAGCAGTAGGGAGGGCCCTTCTTACGATGAGCAGTTCTTC; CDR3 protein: CATSSREGPSYDEQFF
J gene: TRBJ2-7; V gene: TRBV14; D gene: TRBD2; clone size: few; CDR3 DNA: TGTGCCAGCAGTTCCGGGACTAGCCTTTCCTACGAGCAGTACTTC; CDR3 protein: CASSSGTSLSYEQYF
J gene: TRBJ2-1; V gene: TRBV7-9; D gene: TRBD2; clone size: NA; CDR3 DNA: TGTGCCAGCAGCTCCAGGACTAGCGGTCTCAATGAGCAGTTCTTC; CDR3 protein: CASSSRTSGLNEQFF
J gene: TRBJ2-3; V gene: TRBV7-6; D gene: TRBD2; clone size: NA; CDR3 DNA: TGTGCCAGCAGCTTCCTAGCGGACCGCACAGATACGCAGTATTTT; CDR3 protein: CASSFLADRTDTQYF
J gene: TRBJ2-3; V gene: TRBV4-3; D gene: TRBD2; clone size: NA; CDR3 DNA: TGCGCCAGCAGCCAAGTCCTGAGCGGGGGCCCTGTAGATACGCAGTATTTT; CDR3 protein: CASSQVLSGGPVDTQYF
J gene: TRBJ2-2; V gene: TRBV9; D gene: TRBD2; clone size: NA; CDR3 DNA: TGTGCCAGCAGCCCGAGGCGGGAGGGACTTTTGGGGGAGCTGTTTTTT; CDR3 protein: CASSPRREGLLGELFF
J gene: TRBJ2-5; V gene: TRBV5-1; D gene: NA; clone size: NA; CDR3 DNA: TGCGCCAGCAGCTTGTCGACGGGGCAAGAGACCCAGTACTTC; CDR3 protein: CASSLSTGQETQYF
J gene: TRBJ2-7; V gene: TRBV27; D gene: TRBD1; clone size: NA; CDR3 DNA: TGTGCCAGCAGTTTATCCGGACAGGGGGACTACGAGCAGTACTTC; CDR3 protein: CASSLSGQGDYEQYF
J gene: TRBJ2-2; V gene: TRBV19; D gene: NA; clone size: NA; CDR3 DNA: TGTGCCAGTAGTATGGCCGCCTTGGGCACCGGGGAGCTGTTTTTT; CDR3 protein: CASSMAALGTGELFF
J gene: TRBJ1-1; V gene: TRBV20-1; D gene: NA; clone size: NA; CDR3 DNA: TGCAGTGAGGAAACGGACACTGAAGCTTTCTTT; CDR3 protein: CSEETDTEAFF
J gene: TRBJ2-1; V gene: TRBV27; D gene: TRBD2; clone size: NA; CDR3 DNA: TGTGCCAGCAGTTTAGGACTAGCAGGCAATGAGCAGTTCTTC; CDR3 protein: CASSLGLAGNEQFF
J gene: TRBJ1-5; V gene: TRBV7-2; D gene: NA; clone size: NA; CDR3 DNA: TGTGCCAGCAGCTTAGACAACACCTATAGCAATCAGCCCCAGCATTTT; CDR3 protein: CASSLDNTYSNQPQHF
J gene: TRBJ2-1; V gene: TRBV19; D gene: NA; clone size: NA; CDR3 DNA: TGTGCCAGTAGACAGGGTTTTCTGGAGCAGTTCTTC; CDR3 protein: CASRQGFLEQFF
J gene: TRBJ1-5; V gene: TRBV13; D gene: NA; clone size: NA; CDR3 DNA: TGTGCCAGCAGCTTAGGCAAGAGGGGGGACAATCAGCCCCAGCATTTT; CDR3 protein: CASSLGKRGDNQPQHF
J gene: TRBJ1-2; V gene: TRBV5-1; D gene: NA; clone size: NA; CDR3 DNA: TGCGCCAGCAGCTGGGGGACCGAGGGCTACACCTTC; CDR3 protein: CASSWGTEGYTF
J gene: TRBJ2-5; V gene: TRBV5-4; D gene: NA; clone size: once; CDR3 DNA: TGTGCCAGCAGCCCGGCTTGGGGGATCCAACAGACCCAGTACTTC; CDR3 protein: CASSPAWGIQQTQYF
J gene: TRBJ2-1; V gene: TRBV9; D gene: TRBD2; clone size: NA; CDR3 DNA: TGTGCCAGCAGCGTAGGGGGTAGCGGGACGAGCTCCTACAATGAGCAGTTCTTC; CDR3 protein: CASSVGGSGTSSYNEQFF
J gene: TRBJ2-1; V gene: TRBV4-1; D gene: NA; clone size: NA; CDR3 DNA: TGCGCCAGCAGCCAAGAGATCAGCGTCTGGGATGAGCAGTTCTTC; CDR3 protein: CASSQEISVWDEQFF
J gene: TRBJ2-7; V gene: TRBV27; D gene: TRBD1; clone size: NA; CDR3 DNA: TGTGCCAGCAGTTCGTGGGACAGGGCCTACGAGCAGTACTTC; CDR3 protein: CASSSWDRAYEQYF
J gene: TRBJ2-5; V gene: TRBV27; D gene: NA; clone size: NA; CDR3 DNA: TGTGCCAGCAGTTGGCGGACCCAAGAGACCCAGTACTTC; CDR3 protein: CASSWRTQETQYF
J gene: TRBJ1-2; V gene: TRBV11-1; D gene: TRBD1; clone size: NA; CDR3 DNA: TGTGCCAGCAGTTCCACGGGACAGGCGGACTATGGCTACACCTTC; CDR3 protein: CASSSTGQADYGYTF
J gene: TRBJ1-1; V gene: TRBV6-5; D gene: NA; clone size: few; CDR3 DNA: TGTGCCAGCAGCCACGACGGGACTGAAGCTTTCTTT; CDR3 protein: CASSHDGTEAFF
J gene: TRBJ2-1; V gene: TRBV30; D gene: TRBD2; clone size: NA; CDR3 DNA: TGTGCCTGGAGTTGGGGACTAGCTATCTCTGAGCAGTTCTTC; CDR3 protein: CAWSWGLAISEQFF
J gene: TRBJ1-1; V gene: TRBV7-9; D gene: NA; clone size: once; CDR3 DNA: TGTGCCAGCAGCTTAGAGTCAGGGGTCGAAGCTTTCTTT; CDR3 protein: CASSLESGVEAFF
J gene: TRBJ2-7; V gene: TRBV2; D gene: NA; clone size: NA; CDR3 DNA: TGTGCCAGCAGTTACGCCGACACGACCTACGAGCAGTACTTC; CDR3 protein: CASSYADTTYEQYF